A selection of T cell receptor beta chains follows, all from one sample in a study of graft-versus-host responses after intestinal transplantation. Repertoires were generated with immunoSEQ multiplex PCR, while TCRdb's copy carries only in-frame clones and drops some. Of 45,000 to 55,000 clones listed, about 89% are singletons. The sample consisted of PBMCs, taken around 95 weeks after intestinal transplant. The source of these receptors is a human patient who received an intestinal transplant, so some T cells may come from the graft donor. Both conserved end residues are part of each CDR3. The D gene is left open where the match is weak. A row's size may be missing; if present it is once, few, many or a size class.

j_call clone_size v_call d_call cdr3_nt cdr3_aa
TRBJ2-1 - TRBV11-2 - TGTGCCAGCAGAAAGGAGGGTATCCGCCTCAATGAGCAGTTCTTC CASRKEGIRLNEQFF
TRBJ1-5 - TRBV6-1 - TGTGCCAGCAGTGGGAGCAGGGTGGGGGATCAGCCCCAGCATTTT CASSGSRVGDQPQHF
TRBJ2-7 - TRBV27 - TGTGCCAGCAGTTTTGCAGGGGACGGCCTCTACGAGCAGTACTTC CASSFAGDGLYEQYF
TRBJ1-6 - TRBV10-2 TRBD1 TGCGCCAGCAGATTCCGGGACAGGGAACACTTT CASRFRDREHF
TRBJ1-1 - TRBV12-5 - TGTACTAGTGGTTCTTCCGCTGAAGCTTTCTTT CTSGSSAEAFF
TRBJ2-5 - TRBV6-5 TRBD2 TGTGCCAGCAGTTACTCGTCTAGCGGGGGCCAAGAGACCCAGTACTTC CASSYSSSGGQETQYF
TRBJ2-7 - TRBV5-1 - TGCGCCAGCAGCTTGTCAATTGGCAGGGGTTCCTACGAGCAGTACTTC CASSLSIGRGSYEQYF
TRBJ1-5 - TRBV27 - TGTGCCAGCAGTTTAGGGCAGGGGCCGAATCAGCCCCAGCATTTT CASSLGQGPNQPQHF
TRBJ2-1 - TRBV7-3 - TGTGCCAGCAGCCAATACGCCGGGTCACTAAACTACAATGAGCAGTTCTTC CASSQYAGSLNYNEQFF
TRBJ2-7 medium-sized TRBV2 - TGTGCCAGCAGTGACTGGACGGATTCGGACGAGCAGTACTTC CASSDWTDSDEQYF
TRBJ1-2 - TRBV29-1 - TGCAGCGTTGTTAGAGGGCTGGGGCTTTTGGGCTACACCTTC CSVVRGLGLLGYTF
TRBJ2-7 - TRBV20-1 - TGCAGTGCCAGCCGACTCTACGAGCAGTACTTC CSASRLYEQYF
TRBJ2-3 - TRBV2 TRBD1 TGTGCCAGCAGTGGACAGGGTAATACAGATACGCAGTATTTT CASSGQGNTDTQYF
TRBJ1-1 - TRBV7-9 TRBD1 TGTGCCAGCAGCTTAGCCGGGACAGGGCTCCTAAGTGAAGCTTTCTTT CASSLAGTGLLSEAFF